These T cell receptor beta chains were read from a single sample in a study of T cell responses to AZD1222 COVID-19 vaccine. Method: immunoSEQ multiplex PCR; TCRdb's copy keeps in-frame clones and lacks some. The table shows about 94,000 clones, with about 88% occurring only once. The sample was peripheral blood, taken on day 0 of AZD1222 vaccination. The receptors were gathered from an adult in good health. Both conserved end residues are part of each CDR3. The order of the fields is D gene, J gene, clone size, V gene, CDR3 protein, CDR3 DNA. A D gene is named only where the DNA matches it firmly. Only part of the rows carry a size: once, few, many, or a class if the clone is expanded.

TRBD1	TRBJ1-5	few	TRBV14	CASSQVRGLQPQHF	TGTGCCAGCAGCCAAGTGAGGGGGCTTCAGCCCCAGCATTTT
-	TRBJ2-2	-	TRBV19	CASREAGELFF	TGTGCCAGTAGGGAGGCCGGGGAGCTGTTTTTT
-	TRBJ1-4	-	TRBV12-3/TRBV12-4	CASSLQGGKLFF	TGTGCCAGCAGCTTACAGGGTGGGAAACTGTTTTTT
-	TRBJ2-1	-	TRBV7-9	CASSFDLATYNEQFF	TGTGCCAGCAGCTTTGACCTGGCCACCTACAATGAGCAGTTCTTC
TRBD1	TRBJ1-2	-	TRBV5-5	CASSAGTGNNYGYTF	TGTGCCAGCAGCGCAGGGACAGGGAATAACTATGGCTACACCTTC
TRBD2	TRBJ2-1	-	TRBV5-4	CASGSGSSYNEQFF	TGTGCCAGCGGGAGCGGGAGCTCCTACAATGAGCAGTTCTTC
-	TRBJ1-5	-	TRBV6-4	CASSQDSNQPQHF	TGTGCCAGCAGTCAGGACAGCAATCAGCCCCAGCATTTT
-	TRBJ1-4	once	TRBV6-5	CASSYSATNEKLFF	TGTGCCAGCAGTTACTCCGCCACTAATGAAAAACTGTTTTTT
-	TRBJ1-1	-	TRBV21-1	CASSKEAARDRGGTEAFF	TGTGCCAGCAGCAAAGAGGCGGCCCGGGACAGGGGTGGCACTGAAGCTTTCTTT
TRBD1	TRBJ2-7	-	TRBV5-4	CASSSRDRLTEQYF	TGTGCCAGCAGCTCCCGGGACAGGCTCACCGAGCAGTACTTC
TRBD1	TRBJ2-7	-	TRBV29-1	CSARDRGSEYF	TGCAGCGCCAGGGACAGGGGATCAGAGTACTTC
TRBD2	TRBJ2-3	-	TRBV10-3	CAISATSGGTRGVSTDTQYF	TGTGCCATCAGTGCCACTAGCGGGGGGACCCGAGGGGTTAGCACAGATACGCAGTATTTT
-	TRBJ2-2	-	TRBV5-4	CASSLVGGELFF	TGTGCCAGCAGCTTGGTGGGGGGGGAGCTGTTTTTT
TRBD1	TRBJ1-1	-	TRBV28	CASSLRTGNTEAFF	TGTGCCAGCAGTTTAAGGACAGGCAACACTGAAGCTTTCTTT
TRBD2	TRBJ2-1	-	TRBV5-1	CASSFTGTSGVRYNEQFF	TGCGCCAGCAGCTTTACCGGGACTAGCGGGGTTCGCTACAATGAGCAGTTCTTC
TRBD1	TRBJ2-7	-	TRBV7-2	CASSRGQPTYEQYF	TGTGCCAGCAGCCGGGGACAGCCTACCTACGAGCAGTACTTC
-	TRBJ1-5	-	TRBV23-1	CASSQPSEDNQPQHF	TGCGCCAGCAGTCAACCTTCGGAAGACAATCAGCCCCAGCATTTT
-	TRBJ1-2	-	TRBV2	CASSEWRGETYGYTF	TGTGCCAGCAGTGAATGGAGGGGAGAGACATACGGCTACACCTTC
TRBD1	TRBJ2-2	-	TRBV5-1	CASSPDRGRGTGELFF	TGCGCCAGCAGCCCTGACAGGGGGCGCGGTACCGGGGAGCTGTTTTTT
-	TRBJ1-6	-	TRBV9	CASSVGEVVSPLHF	TGTGCCAGCAGCGTAGGCGAGGTTGTGTCACCCCTCCACTTT
-	TRBJ1-2	-	TRBV5-1	CASSLAGTEFYGYTF	TGCGCCAGCAGCTTGGCAGGGACGGAGTTCTATGGCTACACCTTC
TRBD1	TRBJ2-2	-	TRBV6-1	CASSEATGDTGELFF	TGTGCCAGCAGTGAAGCGACAGGGGACACCGGGGAGCTGTTTTTT
TRBD1	TRBJ2-6	-	TRBV9	CASSATGTGAFSGANVLTF	TGTGCCAGCAGCGCTACTGGGACAGGGGCTTTCTCTGGGGCCAACGTCCTGACTTTC
-	TRBJ1-2	-	TRBV10-3	CAISPGGNYGYTF	TGTGCCATCAGTCCCGGAGGGAACTATGGCTACACCTTC
-	TRBJ1-2	-	TRBV5-8	CASSSPKGNGYTF	TGTGCCAGCAGCTCCCCTAAGGGAAATGGCTACACCTTC
TRBD1	TRBJ1-5	-	TRBV28	CASLREGAGQPQHF	TGTGCCAGCCTAAGGGAGGGGGCAGGTCAGCCCCAGCATTTT
-	TRBJ2-1	-	TRBV4-2	CASSQGSTGGIYNEQFF	TGTGCCAGCAGCCAAGGCTCCACGGGGGGCATATACAATGAGCAGTTCTTC
TRBD1	TRBJ2-7	-	TRBV6-5	CASSRDSRSGYEQYF	TGTGCCAGCAGTCGGGACAGCCGTTCGGGCTACGAGCAGTACTTC
-	TRBJ1-3	once	TRBV5-8	CASSLEGHSGNTIYF	TGTGCCAGCAGCTTGGAGGGACACTCTGGAAACACCATATATTTT
TRBD1	TRBJ2-2	-	TRBV7-3	CASSLGTGGPEELFF	TGTGCCAGCAGTCTCGGGACAGGGGGTCCGGAGGAGCTGTTTTTT
-	TRBJ1-5	-	TRBV7-2	CASSARLERPQHF	TGTGCCAGCAGCGCCCGTCTCGAGCGGCCCCAGCATTTT
TRBD1	TRBJ1-1	-	TRBV5-1	CASSPRTGGNTEAFF	TGCGCCAGCAGCCCTAGGACAGGTGGGAACACTGAAGCTTTCTTT
-	TRBJ2-3	-	TRBV10-3	CAISAGRPTDTQYF	TGTGCCATCAGTGCGGGCAGGCCGACAGATACGCAGTATTTT
-	TRBJ2-5	-	TRBV6-5	CASSVPGTPGTQYF	TGTGCCAGCAGCGTACCGGGGACTCCAGGGACCCAGTACTTC
-	TRBJ1-4	-	TRBV29-1	CSVEEGRDEKLFF	TGCAGCGTTGAGGAGGGGCGGGATGAAAAACTGTTTTTT
-	TRBJ1-2	-	TRBV29-1	CSVEHTGTGTF	TGCAGCGTTGAACATACGGGAACCGGCACCTTC
-	TRBJ1-3	-	TRBV7-9	CASSLSVAGNTIYF	TGTGCCAGCAGCTTATCAGTCGCTGGAAACACCATATATTTT
-	TRBJ1-3	-	TRBV7-9	CASSLGDTIYF	TGTGCCAGCAGCTTAGGGGACACCATATATTTT
TRBD1	TRBJ1-2	-	TRBV7-2	CASSFDRGQDGYTF	TGTGCCAGCAGCTTCGACAGGGGGCAGGATGGCTACACCTTC
-	TRBJ1-6	-	TRBV6-1	CASSEGRQDSPLHF	TGTGCCAGCAGTGAAGGGAGGCAGGATTCACCCCTCCACTTT
-	TRBJ2-7	-	TRBV5-1	CASRQDSYEQYF	TGCGCCAGCAGACAGGACTCCTACGAGCAGTACTTC
-	TRBJ2-3	-	TRBV5-1	CASNQQAGSTDTQYF	TGCGCCAGCAACCAACAGGCGGGGAGCACAGATACGCAGTATTTT
-	TRBJ2-1	once	TRBV6-1	CASSEGRGYNEQFF	TGTGCCAGCAGTGAAGGGAGGGGATACAATGAGCAGTTCTTC
-	TRBJ1-1	-	TRBV5-1	CASSLATGVSTEAFF	TGCGCCAGCAGCTTGGCCACAGGAGTGAGCACTGAAGCTTTCTTT
-	TRBJ2-5	-	TRBV30	CAWSVAGHRQETQYF	TGTGCCTGGAGTGTAGCGGGACACCGACAAGAGACCCAGTACTTC
TRBD1	TRBJ1-4	few	TRBV25-1	CASSPTGVEKLFF	TGTGCCAGCAGTCCGACAGGGGTTGAAAAACTGTTTTTT
-	TRBJ2-5	-	TRBV30	CAWSRQAQETQYF	TGTGCCTGGAGTAGACAGGCCCAAGAGACCCAGTACTTC
-	TRBJ1-4	few	TRBV2	CASSNRVNEKLFF	TGTGCCAGCAGCAACAGGGTAAATGAAAAACTGTTTTTT
-	TRBJ1-2	once	TRBV7-6	CASSSGGNGYTF	TGTGCCAGCAGCTCGGGGGGGAATGGCTACACCTTC
TRBD1	TRBJ1-3	-	TRBV15	CATSRGSGTGRNTIYF	TGTGCCACCAGCAGAGGTAGTGGGACAGGGAGAAACACCATATATTTT
-	TRBJ2-7	few	TRBV30	CAWALGGANLQYF	TGTGCCTGGGCCCTAGGGGGGGCGAACCTACAGTACTTC
-	TRBJ1-4	-	TRBV7-9	CASSLPRGLGEKLFF	TGTGCCAGCAGCTTACCCCGGGGGTTGGGTGAAAAACTGTTTTTT
TRBD1	TRBJ1-1	-	TRBV5-6	CASSRTGPNTEAFF	TGTGCCAGCAGCCGGACAGGCCCGAACACTGAAGCTTTCTTT
-	TRBJ1-1	-	TRBV27	CASSPWTANTEAFF	TGTGCCAGCAGTCCATGGACGGCAAACACTGAAGCTTTCTTT
-	TRBJ2-7	-	TRBV10-2	CASSPDESSYEQYF	TGCGCCAGCTCCCCAGATGAGAGCTCCTACGAGCAGTACTTC